A single sample is the source of the 24 T cell receptor beta chains below, sequenced in a study of cytomegalovirus exposure and HLA in healthy donors. Sequencing used immunoSEQ multiplex PCR; TCRdb keeps in-frame clones, though not all of them. The data contain about 120,000 clones, about 96% of them singletons. Sequencing used PBMCs. These receptors were collected from a man younger than 35 in good health and CMV-seronegative.

The genes are TRBV7-9 and TRBJ1-3; D is uncertain. V was clipped by 1 base and J by 4 bases, with 5 bases between them. This CDR3 contains 13 residues. Germline-derived CDR1 and CDR2 are SEHNR and FQNEAQ (reference sequence). The CDR3 loop reads CASSLGEGNTIYF. The CDR3, as DNA: TGTGCCAGCAGCTTAGGTGAGGGAAACACCATATATTTT.

In this sample, this clone turned up once. The DNA of the CDR3 is TGTGCCAGCAGCGTATCGGACAGACTAAAAGTGAACACTGAAGCTTTCTTT. It translates to CASSVSDRLKVNTEAFF. This chain links TRBV9 with TRBJ1-1, with a possible D match to TRBD1 (6 bases). The germline V and J ends were trimmed by 1 base and 0 bases, with 16 bases remaining between them. The CDR3 length is 17 residues. Germline V CDR1 and CDR2: SGDLS, YYNGEE.

The chain is built from TRBV6-5 and TRBJ2-7; 8 bases are shared with TRBD1. CDR1 MNHEY and CDR2 SVGAGI come from the germline V gene. The CDR3 is 12 residues long. V was clipped by 6 bases and J by 6 bases; unmatched bases: 4. CDR3 sequence reads: CASRETGGEQYF. The CDR3 nucleotides read TGTGCCAGCAGAGAAACAGGGGGCGAGCAGTACTTC.

In nucleotides, the CDR3 is TGTGCCAGCAGTTTAGGGACAGGGGGAGGCGAGCAGTACTTC. Residues: CASSLGTGGGEQYF. The chain uses TRBV27 and TRBJ2-7; the match to TRBD1 covers 11 bases. Germline values: CDR1 MNHEY, CDR2 SMNVEV (reference sequence). V lost 2 bases, J lost 6 bases, and 3 bases stayed unmatched. The CDR3 covers 14 residues.

The J gene is TRBJ2-1, the V gene TRBV4-3; D perhaps matches TRBD2 (6 bases). CDR1 LGHNA and CDR2 YSLEER come from the germline V gene. Deletions cut 0 bases from V and 4 bases from J, with 10 bases between. This CDR3 region has 15 residues. The CDR3 is CASSQDQAGYNEQFF. DNA for the CDR3: TGCGCCAGCAGCCAAGACCAGGCGGGATACAATGAGCAGTTCTTC.

V usage is TRBV9 and J usage is TRBJ2-3, with 7 positions matching TRBD1. The CDR3 contains 15 residues. The V segment lost 5 bases and the J segment 0 bases; nucleotides outside the gene matches: 6. Germline lookup yields CDR1 SGDLS and CDR2 YYNGEE. CDR3 loop: CASSDDRESTDTQYF. The CDR3 nucleotides are TGTGCCAGCAGTGACGACAGGGAGAGCACAGATACGCAGTATTTT.

The genes are TRBV5-6 and TRBJ2-1, with 7 bases identical to TRBD1. Trimming cost V 1 base and J 0 bases; bases outside gene matches: 7. Germline V gene lookup returns CDR1 SGHDT and CDR2 YYEEEE. The CDR3 contains 17 residues. The CDR3 reads CASSLRQAGGSYNEQFF. The CDR3 DNA sequence: TGTGCCAGCAGCTTGAGGCAAGCAGGGGGCTCCTACAATGAGCAGTTCTTC.

J is TRBJ1-1 and V is TRBV9, with TRBD1 identical over 11 bases. The V and J ends lost 4 bases and 4 bases, in that order; junction bases with no gene match: 3. Germline V gives CDR1 SGDLS, CDR2 YYNGEE. This CDR3 has 14 amino acids. Here the CDR3 reads CASSSDRGLTEAFF. The CDR3 DNA is TGTGCCAGCAGCTCGGACAGGGGGCTCACTGAAGCTTTCTTT.

This clone has just one count. The rearrangement joins TRBV9 to TRBJ2-3; 9 positions agree with TRBD2. The CDR3 spans 18 residues. Germline V CDR1 and CDR2: SGDLS, YYNGEE. The V and J ends lost 3 bases and 3 bases, in that order; junction bases with no gene match: 14. The CDR3 protein is CASSAREGRMDWTDTQYF. CDR3 DNA sequence: TGTGCCAGCAGCGCGCGGGAGGGCCGGATGGATTGGACAGATACGCAGTATTTT.

The rearrangement links TRBV19 to TRBJ1-1; D remains ambiguous. CDR3 length equals 13 residues. Germline lookup yields CDR1 LNHDA and CDR2 SQIVND (reference sequence). The ends were cut back, 4 bases at V and 12 bases at J, with 18 bases in the middle. The CDR3 DNA sequence: TGTGCCAGTAGTACGGGAGACTATCTGAAAACTTTCTTT. It is translated as CASSTGDYLKTFF.

This sequence joins TRBV28 and TRBJ2-2; TRBD1 is a possible D gene (5 bases). V lost 4 bases and J 3 bases, leaving 9 bases between the germline ends. Per the germline V gene, CDR1 is MDHEN and CDR2 is SYDVKM. The CDR3 contains 14 residues. CDR3 amino acids: CASSSPGYTGELFF. In DNA form, the CDR3 reads TGTGCCAGCAGTTCCCCAGGGTACACCGGGGAGCTGTTTTTT.

This sequence joins TRBV19 and TRBJ2-7, with D possibly TRBD2 on 6 matching bases. V was trimmed by 7 bases and J by 4 bases, leaving 11 bases between them. Germline V gene sequence: CDR1 LNHDA, CDR2 SQIVND (reference sequence). The CDR3 extends over 12 amino acids. The chain's CDR3 is CASTGAGYEQYF. CDR3 sequence (DNA): TGTGCCAGTACCGGGGCGGGGTACGAGCAGTACTTC.

The chain combines TRBV7-2 with TRBJ2-7; D possibly corresponds to TRBD1 (7 bases). The CDR3 has 14 amino acids. Germline-derived CDR1 and CDR2 are SGHTA and FQGNSA. With 4 bases removed from V and 5 bases from J, the gap between germline ends came to 15 bases. Written as DNA, the CDR3 is TGTGCCAGCAGCTCCCTCAGGGGGGTAGACGAGCAGTACTTC. This gives the protein CASSSLRGVDEQYF.

The chain carries TRBV28 and TRBJ1-2; 9 nucleotides agree with TRBD1. CDR3 size: 15 residues. From germline, CDR1 is MDHEN and CDR2 SYDVKM. V lost 5 bases, J lost 3 bases, and 7 bases stayed unmatched. The CDR3 sequence: CASSVVRQGDYGYTF. The CDR3 DNA reads as TGTGCCAGCAGTGTTGTAAGACAGGGGGACTATGGCTACACCTTC.

The chain joins TRBV11-2 to TRBJ2-1; 10 nucleotides align to TRBD1. V trimming: 5 bases; J trimming: 4 bases; junction bases outside the gene matches: 5. Germline V gene lookup returns CDR1 SGHAT and CDR2 FQNNGV. The CDR3 loop spans 15 amino acids. Here the CDR3 DNA reads TGTGCCAGCAGCCTCGGGACAGGGGAGTACAATGAGCAGTTCTTC. It translates to CASSLGTGEYNEQFF. Drawing the rest from reference TRBV11-2 and TRBJ2-1, the complete variable domain is EAGVAQSPRYKIIEKRQSVAFWCNPISGHATLYWYQQILGQGPKLLIQFQNNGVVDDSQLPKDRFSAERLKGVDSTLKIQPAKLEDSAVYLCASSLGTGEYNEQFFGPGTRLTVL.

This clone was seen just once. This chain links TRBV4-2 with TRBJ1-5; TRBD1 is a possible D gene (6 bases). This CDR3 is 15 amino acids long. Germline V CDR1 and CDR2: LGHNA, YNFKEQ. V was trimmed by 1 base and J by 2 bases, leaving 9 bases between them. CDR3 in amino acids: CASSQVAGGNQPQHF. CDR3 DNA: TGTGCCAGCAGCCAAGTGGCAGGGGGCAATCAGCCCCAGCATTTT.

J is TRBJ2-3 and V is TRBV28; the match to TRBD1 covers 12 bases. This CDR3 is built from 15 residues. Looked up from germline, CDR1 is MDHEN and CDR2 is SYDVKM. J lost 5 bases, V lost 6 bases, and 6 bases had no gene match. CDR3 in amino acids: CASRGDRGPLDTQYF. DNA of the CDR3: TGTGCCAGCAGGGGGGACAGGGGGCCTTTAGATACGCAGTATTTT.

CDR3 sequence (DNA): TGTGCCAGCAGTTTTTCCGGCCAGCGGGAGTACTTC. Its protein product is CASSFSGQREYF. The V and J genes are TRBV27 and TRBJ2-7; possible D gene TRBD2, 6 bases. The germline V gene encodes CDR1 MNHEY and CDR2 SMNVEV (reference sequence). The CDR3 runs 12 residues. Trimming removed 3 bases from V and 11 bases from J, with 14 bases in between.

The sample holds one count of this clone. J is TRBJ2-2 and V is TRBV28, with unresolved D. Trimming stripped 6 bases from V and 5 bases from J, with 4 bases between. This CDR3 has 11 amino acids. The germline V gene has CDR1 MDHEN and CDR2 SYDVKM. The CDR3 here is CASSLTGELFF. Here the CDR3 DNA reads TGTGCCAGCAGCCTAACCGGGGAGCTGTTTTTT.

The rearrangement joins TRBV5-6 to TRBJ2-7; D is uncertain. V lost 3 bases and J lost 2, with 6 bases in between. The CDR3 has 12 amino acids. The germline V gene has CDR1 SGHDT and CDR2 YYEEEE. The CDR3 reads CASSYTAYEQYF. CDR3 sequence (DNA): TGTGCCAGCAGCTACACCGCCTACGAGCAGTACTTC.

Of note for this clone: The sample contains more than one DNA sequence encoding this CDR3. The chain recombines TRBV7-3 with TRBJ2-1; 11 bases line up with TRBD2. V trimming: 5 bases; J trimming: 0 bases; junction bases outside the gene matches: 3. Germline lookup yields CDR1 SGHTA and CDR2 FQGTGA. This CDR3 spans 16 amino acids. The chain's CDR3 is CASSLGLAGSYNEQFF. The CDR3, as DNA: TGTGCCAGCAGCCTTGGACTAGCGGGCTCCTACAATGAGCAGTTCTTC.

CDR3 coding DNA: TGCAGCGTTGGTGGGGGGGCCCCAGTGGGCCAGTACTTC. Protein sequence: CSVGGGAPVGQYF. The V gene is TRBV29-1, the J gene TRBJ2-5; weak D call: TRBD2 (7 bases). The V gene lost 4 bases and the J gene lost 10 bases, with 19 bases spanning the gap. CDR1 and CDR2 from the germline V gene are SQVTM and ANQGSEA. The CDR3 consists of 13 residues.

V gene TRBV19 combines with J gene TRBJ2-5; 7 positions agree with TRBD1. Germline CDR1 is LNHDA and CDR2 is SQIVND (reference sequence). This CDR3 has 13 residues. V shed 5 bases and J 5 bases; nucleotides not matched to a gene: 5. As DNA, the CDR3 is TGTGCCAGTAGTGCCGACAGGGTGGAGACCCAGTACTTC. It translates to CASSADRVETQYF. Drawing the rest from reference TRBV19 and TRBJ2-5, the complete variable domain is DGGITQSPKYLFRKEGQNVTLSCEQNLNHDAMYWYRQDPGQGLRLIYYSQIVNDFQKGDIAEGYSVSREKKESFPLTVTSAQKNPTAFYLCASSADRVETQYFGPGTRLLVL.

This rearrangement joins TRBV19 to TRBJ2-1; D gene uncertain. The CDR3 covers 14 residues. The germline gives CDR1 LNHDA, CDR2 SQIVND (reference sequence). V was cut by 7 bases and J by 0 bases, with 10 bases left in between. For the CDR3, the DNA is TGTGCCAGTACCCCCTCTAGCTCCTACAATGAGCAGTTCTTC. Translated, it gives CASTPSSSYNEQFF.